Each of the 10 T cell receptor beta chains below was sequenced from the same sample in a study of T cell responses to AZD1222 COVID-19 vaccine. This table comes from immunoSEQ multiplex PCR, and its TCRdb copy is limited to in-frame clones, with some not included. This table has approximately 150,000 clones, about 90% appearing once. The sequencing used peripheral blood, collected on day 0 of AZD1222 vaccination. These receptors all come from an adult in good health.

The chain is built from TRBV28 and TRBJ1-1; 8 bases fit TRBD1. This CDR3 comprises 16 residues. In germline, CDR1 is MDHEN, CDR2 SYDVKM. Trimming took 4 bases from V and 8 from J; bases not matched to a gene: 15. CDR3 loop: CASSSLPGQDRWEAFF. The CDR3 DNA reads as TGTGCCAGCAGTTCACTACCGGGACAGGACAGGTGGGAAGCTTTCTTT.

V usage is TRBV6-1 and J usage is TRBJ2-1; D is perhaps TRBD1 (6 bases). Germline assignment: CDR1 MNHNS and CDR2 SASEGT. CDR3 length: 16 amino acids. Trimming removed 3 bases from V and 2 bases from J, with 14 bases in between. CDR3 sequence (DNA): TGTGCCAGCAGTGACCCGGGACACAGAACCTACAATGAGCAGTTCTTC. Encoded protein: CASSDPGHRTYNEQFF.

V gene TRBV5-6 combines with J gene TRBJ1-4, with a weak D call TRBD1 (5 bases). In germline, CDR1 is SGHDT, CDR2 YYEEEE. CDR3 size: 15 residues. Trimming left V 0 bases short and J 7 bases short, with 13 bases between. The DNA of the CDR3 is TGTGCCAGCAGCTTGGATCTGGGGGGTAGTGAAAAACTGTTTTTT. Protein sequence: CASSLDLGGSEKLFF.

The gene calls are TRBV6-5 and TRBJ1-1; 11 bases map to TRBD1. CDR1 and CDR2 (germline): MNHEY, SVGAGI. The CDR3 covers 14 residues. With V trimmed by 6 bases and J by 7 bases, 7 bases remained unmatched. In nucleotides, the CDR3 is TGTGCCAGCAGGCTTGGACAGGGGGCGTTTGAAGCTTTCTTT. Its protein product is CASRLGQGAFEAFF.

This clone appeared a few times. The rearrangement links TRBV5-1 to TRBJ2-7; maybe TRBD1 (6 bases). This CDR3 contains 14 residues. With 2 bases removed from V and 2 bases from J, the gap between germline ends came to 11 bases. Germline assignment: CDR1 SGHRS and CDR2 YFSETQ. CDR3 protein: CASSFGDIPYEQYF. The CDR3 DNA follows: TGCGCCAGCAGCTTCGGGGACATTCCCTACGAGCAGTACTTC.

V is TRBV19 and J is TRBJ1-5; 11 bases map to TRBD1. The CDR3 sequence is 19 residues long. V trimming: 4 bases; J trimming: 1 base; junction bases outside the gene matches: 12. Germline lookup yields CDR1 LNHDA and CDR2 SQIVND (reference sequence). CDR3 DNA: TGTGCCAGTAGTAAGATCCGGGACAGGGGGTTGATGAGCAATCAGCCCCAGCATTTT. Its protein product is CASSKIRDRGLMSNQPQHF.

The V and J genes are TRBV5-1 and TRBJ2-1, with 8 nucleotides matching TRBD1. This CDR3 region has 14 residues. The germline V gene has CDR1 SGHRS and CDR2 YFSETQ. V shed 4 bases and J 5 bases; nucleotides not matched to a gene: 5. Here the CDR3 reads CASSEGQGHNEQFF. Written as DNA, the CDR3 is TGCGCCAGCAGCGAAGGACAGGGCCACAATGAGCAGTTCTTC.

This rearrangement joins TRBV30 to TRBJ1-1; the D gene is possibly TRBD1 (6 bases). Germline loops: CDR1 GTSNPN, CDR2 SVGIG (reference sequence). The V end was cut by 1 base, the J end by 0 bases, with 9 bases between. The CDR3 sequence is 14 residues long. The CDR3 protein is CAWSEGHLNTEAFF. The CDR3 nucleotides read TGTGCCTGGAGTGAGGGACACCTGAACACTGAAGCTTTCTTT. Together with reference TRBV30 and TRBJ1-1, the CDR3 gives the full variable domain: SQTIHQWPATLVQPVGSPLSLECTVEGTSNPNLYWYRQAAGRGLQLLFYSVGIGQISSEVPQNLSASRPQDRQFILSSKKLLLSDSGFYLCAWSEGHLNTEAFFGQGTRLTVV.

This rearrangement joins TRBV19 to TRBJ2-5; no definite D call. With 5 bases removed from V and 2 bases from J, the gap between germline ends came to 9 bases. This CDR3 has 13 residues. Per the germline V gene, CDR1 is LNHDA and CDR2 is SQIVND (reference sequence). The CDR3 sequence is CASSSAQQETQYF. CDR3 nucleotides: TGTGCCAGTAGTTCGGCCCAGCAAGAGACCCAGTACTTC.

The rearrangement joins TRBV5-6 to TRBJ1-1; D may be TRBD1 (5 bases). The CDR3 spans 15 residues. Germline CDR1 reads SGHDT; CDR2 reads YYEEEE. The ends were cut back, 6 bases at V and 5 bases at J, with 20 bases in the middle. The CDR3 here is CASTLYRLGLTEAFF. The CDR3 nucleotides read TGTGCCAGCACCCTCTACAGGTTGGGGCTGACTGAAGCTTTCTTT.